This TCR beta chain was found in a study of Graves' ophthalmopathy and Graves' hyperthyroidism. TCR beta CDR3 regions were amplified from RNA transcripts. An initial RT-PCR round employing HTBI primers preceded a second-round multiplex PCR. TCRdb fed the multiplex PCR reads into MiXCR, producing one record per CDR3 protein. The table has about 340,000 distinct CDR3 sequences, 17% seen once; the top ten hold 12%. CDR1 is SGHTA, CDR2 FQGNSA, per germline. The CDR3 extends over 13 amino acids. The ends were cut back, 4 bases at V and 2 bases at J, with 9 bases in the middle. This clonotype was found once.

Sequenced: peripheral blood. The V call is TRBV7-2, the J call TRBJ2-7; D is unclear. This sequence originates from an adult man with Graves' ophthalmopathy. DNA for the CDR3: TGTGCCAGCAGCTCGATGACTGCCTACGAGCAGTACTTC. It yields the protein CASSSMTAYEQYF. The entire variable domain, with the rest obtained from reference TRBV7-2 and TRBJ2-7, is as follows: GAGVSQSPSNKVTEKGKDVELRCDPISGHTALYWYRQSLGQGLEFLIYFQGNSAPDKSGLPSDRFSAERTGGSVSTLTIQRTQQEDSAVYLCASSSMTAYEQYFGPGTRLTVT.